One and the same sample provided the 23 T cell receptor beta chains below, sequenced in a study of blood T cell repertoires in COVID-19. Profiling relied on immunoSEQ multiplex PCR, and the TCRdb table lists in-frame clones only, not all of them. In the table there are around 110,000 clones, 70% to 85% of which are singletons. The source material was peripheral blood. Receptors originate from a man in his 70s with active or convalescent COVID-19.

The chain employs TRBV4-3 and TRBJ2-7; TRBD1 aligns across 8 bases. V was pared by 0 bases and J by 0 bases, with 13 bases of the junction left unmatched. The germline gives CDR1 LGHNA, CDR2 YSLEER. CDR3 length: 19 residues. CDR3 sequence reads: CASSQDFSFGTGDSYEQYF. CDR3 coding DNA: TGCGCCAGCAGCCAAGATTTCAGCTTCGGGACAGGAGACTCCTACGAGCAGTACTTC.

This chain connects TRBV2 to TRBJ2-5; 13 bases agree with TRBD2. The CDR3 spans 16 residues. Germline CDR1 SNHLY, CDR2 FYNNEI. V lost 2 bases, J lost 4 bases, and 4 bases stayed unmatched. The CDR3 sequence is CASSELLAGGGETQYF. The CDR3 nucleotides read TGTGCCAGCAGTGAATTACTAGCGGGAGGGGGAGAGACCCAGTACTTC.

The chain links TRBV5-1 to TRBJ2-1; 12 nucleotides align to TRBD2. Trimming removed 4 bases from V and 6 bases from J; junction bases left unmatched: 5. The CDR3 spans 15 residues. Germline CDR1 and CDR2: SGHRS and YFSETQ. The CDR3 nucleotides are TGCGCCAGCAGCCCTCTAGCGGGAGGGGCCAATGAGCAGTTCTTC. Protein sequence: CASSPLAGGANEQFF.

The chain is built from TRBV28 and TRBJ2-7; 12 positions match TRBD2. Germline assignment: CDR1 MDHEN and CDR2 SYDVKM. The CDR3 sequence is 15 residues long. Trimming cost V 3 bases and J 5 bases; bases outside gene matches: 5. CDR3 in DNA: TGTGCCAGCAGTTTGGGGCTAGCGGGAGGGCACGAGCAGTACTTC. It codes for CASSLGLAGGHEQYF.

This rearrangement joins TRBV5-8 to TRBJ2-7, with 7 nucleotides matching TRBD2. Looked up from germline, CDR1 is SGHTS and CDR2 is YDEGEE. The junction had 9 bases not matched to a gene; V was cut back by 4 bases and J by 2 bases. The CDR3 spans 15 residues. The CDR3 here is CASSRDYLLPYEQYF. CDR3 nucleotides: TGTGCCAGCAGCCGGGACTACCTGTTACCCTACGAGCAGTACTTC.

The genes are TRBV4-1 and TRBJ1-6; 7 bases are shared with TRBD1. J lost 9 bases, V lost 5 bases, and 7 bases had no gene match. Germline V gene data show CDR1 as MGHRA and CDR2 as YSYEKL. This CDR3 is 14 amino acids long. This CDR3 is CASSSGTVSSPLHF. CDR3 nucleotides: TGCGCCAGCAGCTCCGGGACAGTGAGTTCACCCCTCCACTTT.

This rearrangement joins TRBV7-9 to TRBJ1-2; D is perhaps TRBD1 (6 bases). CDR1 is SEHNR, CDR2 FQNEAQ, per germline (reference sequence). The CDR3 has 15 amino acids. The germline V and J ends were trimmed by 6 bases and 3 bases, with 17 bases remaining between them. This CDR3 reads CASSPVGGRDYGYTF. The CDR3 coding sequence is TGTGCCAGCAGTCCTGTAGGGGGACGGGACTATGGCTACACCTTC.

On this clone: This sample also contains other DNA sequences that code for the same CDR3. The genes are TRBV18 and TRBJ1-1, with D maybe TRBD1 (5 bases). Trimming removed 6 bases from V and 1 base from J, with 9 bases in between. This CDR3 spans 13 amino acids. The germline gives CDR1 KGHSH, CDR2 LQKENI. The CDR3 loop is CASSPDKNTEAFF. The DNA of the CDR3 is TGTGCCAGCTCGCCGGACAAGAACACTGAAGCTTTCTTT.

The rearrangement joins TRBV24-1 to TRBJ1-1, with 12 bases aligning to TRBD1. The V and J ends lost 1 base and 0 bases, in that order; junction bases with no gene match: 11. The CDR3 contains 20 residues. Germline CDR1 KGHDR, CDR2 SFDVKD. The CDR3 spells CATSDFLGQGAGGMNTEAFF. As DNA, the CDR3 is TGTGCCACCAGTGATTTTTTGGGACAGGGGGCGGGAGGCATGAACACTGAAGCTTTCTTT.

The chain couples TRBV9 to TRBJ2-3; TRBD2 is a possible D gene (6 bases). In germline, CDR1 is SGDLS, CDR2 YYNGEE. Trimming removed 0 bases at V and 6 bases at J, with 8 bases between. The length of the CDR3 is 13 residues. The CDR3, as DNA: TGTGCCAGCAGCGTAGCTGGGGGGGATACGCAGTATTTT. Translating gives CASSVAGGDTQYF.

The chain uses TRBV29-1 and TRBJ2-1, with a possible D match to TRBD2 (6 bases). This CDR3 spans 14 amino acids. The V gene lost 3 bases and the J gene lost 7 bases, with 16 bases spanning the gap. Germline loops: CDR1 SQVTM, CDR2 ANQGSEA. The CDR3 loop is CSVDLTGELNEQFF. Here the CDR3 DNA reads TGCAGCGTTGACTTGACGGGAGAGTTGAATGAGCAGTTCTTC.

Remarks on this clone: As the CDR3 is not closed by the conserved phenylalanine or tryptophan, this likely results from a read error. The DNA is left out, because the CDR3 cannot be placed on it with certainty; the CDR3 is given as TCRdb lists it. The rearrangement links TRBV6-1 to TRBJ2-7; TRBD2, as called in the table, went unchecked against the DNA. The germline gives CDR1 MNHNS, CDR2 SASEGT. The CDR3 is 11 residues long, ends included. The CDR3 sequence is CASSDLAGRSI.

V usage is TRBV9 and J usage is TRBJ1-1; D may be TRBD1 (5 bases). V was pared by 3 bases and J by 7 bases, with 13 bases between. This CDR3 contains 13 residues. Germline-derived CDR1 and CDR2 are SGDLS and YYNGEE. The DNA of the CDR3 is TGTGCCAGCAGCGAGGGGCCACTTTATGAAGCTTTCTTT. This encodes CASSEGPLYEAFF.

The chain carries TRBV5-1 and TRBJ2-3, with TRBD2 identical over 9 bases. This CDR3 has 18 residues. Trimming took 5 bases from V and 2 from J; bases not matched to a gene: 15. Germline V gene lookup returns CDR1 SGHRS and CDR2 YFSETQ. CDR3 nucleotide sequence: TGCGCCAGCAGTTCCGCGGGGGGGCCGGGCGAGCTCACAGATACGCAGTATTTT. It encodes CASSSAGGPGELTDTQYF.

The V gene is TRBV27, the J gene TRBJ2-2; 7 nucleotides align to TRBD1. J lost 2 bases, V lost 3 bases, and 6 bases had no gene match. Germline V gives CDR1 MNHEY, CDR2 SMNVEV (reference sequence). This CDR3 is built from 16 residues. CDR3 loop: CASSLPTGRNTGELFF. The CDR3 coding sequence is TGTGCCAGCAGTTTGCCGACAGGGAGAAACACCGGGGAGCTGTTTTTT.

CDR3 coding DNA: TGTGCCAGCAGCTTGAGCCGGGGCTACACCTTC. Amino acids: CASSLSRGYTF. J is TRBJ1-2 and V is TRBV5-8, with no clear D. Trimming shortened V by 1 base and J by 8 bases, and 6 bases separated the two germline ends. This CDR3 spans 11 amino acids. Per germline, CDR1 SGHTS and CDR2 YDEGEE.

This chain links TRBV24-1 with TRBJ1-2, with a weak D call TRBD1 (5 bases). Between the trimmed V and J ends, which lost 4 bases and 7 bases, there was a span of 12 bases. Germline V gene lookup returns CDR1 KGHDR and CDR2 SFDVKD. The CDR3 sequence is 13 residues long. Written as DNA, the CDR3 is TGTGCCACCAGTGACCACGACAGACCTGGCTACACCTTC. It specifies CATSDHDRPGYTF.

The chain is built from TRBV5-4 and TRBJ1-2; D is unclear. V lost 3 bases and J 4 bases, leaving 10 bases between the germline ends. The germline V gene has CDR1 SGHNT and CDR2 YYREEE (reference sequence). CDR3 length: 13 amino acids. The CDR3 is CASSSDGLYGYTF. The CDR3 DNA follows: TGTGCCAGCAGCTCGGATGGACTCTATGGCTACACCTTC.

V usage is TRBV6-5 and J usage is TRBJ1-1, with a weak D call TRBD1 (5 bases). Trimming cost V 7 bases and J 5 bases, with 14 bases left between them. The CDR3 loop spans 13 amino acids. Germline V lookup: CDR1 MNHEY, CDR2 SVGAGI. The CDR3 DNA is TGTGCCAGCACCCTAAGGGGTGGGACTGAAGCTTTCTTT. It is translated as CASTLRGGTEAFF.

The chain is built from TRBV24-1 and TRBJ2-7, with D possibly being TRBD2 (5 bases). The CDR3 is made up of 15 amino acids. V was pared by 3 bases and J by 2 bases, with 13 bases between. The germline V gene has CDR1 KGHDR and CDR2 SFDVKD. The CDR3 loop is CATSDGSGNAYEQYF. The CDR3 DNA reads TGTGCCACCAGTGATGGCTCCGGGAATGCCTACGAGCAGTACTTC.

The V gene is TRBV5-6, the J gene TRBJ2-2, with D possibly being TRBD1 (6 bases). V dropped 5 bases and J dropped 5 bases, with 13 bases sitting between them. The CDR3 loop spans 14 amino acids. Germline V gene sequence: CDR1 SGHDT, CDR2 YYEEEE. The CDR3 spells CASSLLTGTGELFF. The CDR3 nucleotides are TGTGCCAGCAGTTTACTTACAGGGACCGGGGAGCTGTTTTTT.

V is TRBV19 and J is TRBJ2-5, with 8 bases fitting TRBD2. This CDR3 spans 13 amino acids. Germline lookup yields CDR1 LNHDA and CDR2 SQIVND (reference sequence). V trimming: 3 bases; J trimming: 4 bases; junction bases outside the gene matches: 1. The CDR3 DNA sequence: TGTGCCAGTAGTATTAGCGGGACAGAGACCCAGTACTTC. It encodes CASSISGTETQYF.

Note on this clone: Germline is not matched at one junction end, which may reflect a read error. As DNA, the CDR3 is TGTGCCAGCAGCTTACGGGACACCGAAGCTTTCTTT. Translating it yields CASSLRDTEAFF. The V call is TRBV11-3, the J call TRBJ1-1; possibly TRBD1 for D (6 bases). Germline CDR1 SGHNT, CDR2 YENEEA. The CDR3 loop spans 12 amino acids.